This TCR beta chain was found in a study of glioma-infiltrating T cells after dendritic cell vaccination listed by TCRdb under 2016. At the level of the whole study: A cohort of approximately 15 glioblastoma patients from Phase I and II dendritic cell vaccination trials was included, of whom 9 were newly diagnosed and 6 had recurrent disease. Three intradermal dendritic cell vaccine injections were administered to patients at biweekly intervals in the arm below the axilla. Survival after dendritic cell vaccination was correlated with TCR sequencing metrics, such as TIL content and the overlap between tumor and blood repertoires. Between about 2003 and 2013, patients were given autologous tumor lysate-pulsed dendritic cell vaccination. In glioblastoma patients vaccinated with dendritic cells, deep sequencing of TCR beta CDR3 regions served to measure tumor-infiltrating lymphocyte content and to compare repertoires between tumor and blood. The vaccine consisted of monocyte-derived dendritic cells cultured about 7 days with IL-4 and GM-CSF, then pulsed overnight with autologous tumor lysate.

The study at large found these results: TCR clonality showed no direct relationship with survival, which suggests that a diverse polyclonal response may matter. Longer time to progression and overall survival after dendritic cell vaccination were predicted by higher estimated pretreatment TIL content. The three-group TCR overlap response model was described as speculative and requiring prospective validation. The cohort was small and heterogeneous, only a few patients had full blood and tumor sets, and even fewer had initial-recurrent tumor pairs.

Per the publication, the time point label means: after dendritic cell vaccination, including at tumor progression/relapse. Patients were selected for having adequate residual fresh-frozen tumor tissue and more than two years of available survival data. Although molecular status otherwise differed among the glioblastoma patients, no patient had an isocitrate dehydrogenase mutation. PBMC were collected before vaccination, two weeks after the third vaccination, and at tumor progression if tumor progression occurred. The Qiagen DNeasy Blood extraction Kit was used to extract genomic DNA. Via the germline V gene (reference sequence), CDR1 is SEHNR and CDR2 FQNEAQ. Trimming removed 1 base from V and 1 base from J, leaving 9 bases between the germline ends. From cysteine to phenylalanine, the CDR3 is 15 amino acids long. Only the CDR3 region is kept as DNA, spanning 45 bases read in frame from base 1. Using the immunoSEQ assay, TCRB CDR3 regions were amplified from 1.5 to 2 micrograms of genomic DNA, or from all available DNA when less than that was on hand. The multiplex PCR employed 60 forward primers targeting TCR V beta segments and 13 reverse primers targeting J beta segments. Synthetic control templates were spiked into each sample at limiting dilution to estimate reads per starting template. The Illumina HiSeq System generated 87 bp sequencing reads. The source study handled its data this way. PCR and sequencing errors were removed by a nearest neighbor algorithm that merged closely related sequences. TCR overlap was defined as the percentage of unique tumor TCR beta sequences that were also present in the same patient's peripheral blood. The clones in this table, taken by TCRdb from immuneACCESS, are in-frame only. Not every clone is retained; where verified, under half of the shortfall comes from an unresolved V gene, and the cause of the rest is unknown. V and J calls and clone size are copied from that table; D and trimming were computed from the DNA. The sample records 110,000 or so clones, almost 90% of which are singletons. Approximately 2.7% of the sample is in the top ten clones.

This clone appeared a few times. Its cognate antigen has yet to be identified. Base-call qualities are not available, and no considerably larger clone is one nucleotide away. Sequencing was performed on blood, taken after dendritic cell vaccination. This receptor was taken from a human donor with glioblastoma. The sequence joins TRBV7-9 to TRBJ2-3, with no confident D gene call. The DNA sequence is TGTGCCAGCAGCTTAGTCGACTTCCGCACAGATACGCAGTATTTT. This codes for CASSLVDFRTDTQYF.